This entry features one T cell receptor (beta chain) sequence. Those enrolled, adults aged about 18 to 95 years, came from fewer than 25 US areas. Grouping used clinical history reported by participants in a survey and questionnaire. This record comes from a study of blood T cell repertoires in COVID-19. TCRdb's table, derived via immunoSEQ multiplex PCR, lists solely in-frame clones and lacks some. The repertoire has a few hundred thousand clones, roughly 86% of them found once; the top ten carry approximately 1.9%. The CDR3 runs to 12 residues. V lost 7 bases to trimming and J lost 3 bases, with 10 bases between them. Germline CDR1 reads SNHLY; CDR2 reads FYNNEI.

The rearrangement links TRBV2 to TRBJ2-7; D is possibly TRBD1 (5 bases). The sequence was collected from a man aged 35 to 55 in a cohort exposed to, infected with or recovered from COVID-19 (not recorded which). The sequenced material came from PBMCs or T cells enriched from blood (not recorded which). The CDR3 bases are TGTGCCAGCATGGCAGGGTTCTACGAGCAGTACTTC. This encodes CASMAGFYEQYF.